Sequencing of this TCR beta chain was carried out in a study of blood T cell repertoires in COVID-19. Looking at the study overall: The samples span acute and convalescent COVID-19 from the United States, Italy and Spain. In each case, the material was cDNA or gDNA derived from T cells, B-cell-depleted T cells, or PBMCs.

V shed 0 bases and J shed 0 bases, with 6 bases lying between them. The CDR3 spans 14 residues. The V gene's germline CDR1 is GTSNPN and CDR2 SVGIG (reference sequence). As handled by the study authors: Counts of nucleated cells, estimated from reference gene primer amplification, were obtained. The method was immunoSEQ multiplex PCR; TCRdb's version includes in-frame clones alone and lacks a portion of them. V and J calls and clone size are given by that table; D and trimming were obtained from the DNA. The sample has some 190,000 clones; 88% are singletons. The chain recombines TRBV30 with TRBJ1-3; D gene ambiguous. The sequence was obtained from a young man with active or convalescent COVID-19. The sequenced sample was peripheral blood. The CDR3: CAWSVQSSGNTIYF. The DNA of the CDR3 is TGTGCCTGGAGTGTACAGAGCTCTGGAAACACCATATATTTT.